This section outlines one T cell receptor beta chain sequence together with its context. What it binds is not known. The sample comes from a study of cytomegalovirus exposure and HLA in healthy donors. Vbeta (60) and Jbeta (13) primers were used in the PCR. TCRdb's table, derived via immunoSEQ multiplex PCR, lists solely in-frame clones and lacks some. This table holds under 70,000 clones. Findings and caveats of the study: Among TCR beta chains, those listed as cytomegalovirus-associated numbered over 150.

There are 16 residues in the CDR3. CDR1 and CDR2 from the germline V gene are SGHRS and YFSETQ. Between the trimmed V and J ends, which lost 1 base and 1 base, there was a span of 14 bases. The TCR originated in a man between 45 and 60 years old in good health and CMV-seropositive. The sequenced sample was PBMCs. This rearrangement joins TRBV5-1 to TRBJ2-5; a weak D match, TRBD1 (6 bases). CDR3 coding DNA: TGCGCCAGCAGCTTGTCAGTACAGGGTCCCCAAGAGACCCAGTACTTC. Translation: CASSLSVQGPQETQYF.